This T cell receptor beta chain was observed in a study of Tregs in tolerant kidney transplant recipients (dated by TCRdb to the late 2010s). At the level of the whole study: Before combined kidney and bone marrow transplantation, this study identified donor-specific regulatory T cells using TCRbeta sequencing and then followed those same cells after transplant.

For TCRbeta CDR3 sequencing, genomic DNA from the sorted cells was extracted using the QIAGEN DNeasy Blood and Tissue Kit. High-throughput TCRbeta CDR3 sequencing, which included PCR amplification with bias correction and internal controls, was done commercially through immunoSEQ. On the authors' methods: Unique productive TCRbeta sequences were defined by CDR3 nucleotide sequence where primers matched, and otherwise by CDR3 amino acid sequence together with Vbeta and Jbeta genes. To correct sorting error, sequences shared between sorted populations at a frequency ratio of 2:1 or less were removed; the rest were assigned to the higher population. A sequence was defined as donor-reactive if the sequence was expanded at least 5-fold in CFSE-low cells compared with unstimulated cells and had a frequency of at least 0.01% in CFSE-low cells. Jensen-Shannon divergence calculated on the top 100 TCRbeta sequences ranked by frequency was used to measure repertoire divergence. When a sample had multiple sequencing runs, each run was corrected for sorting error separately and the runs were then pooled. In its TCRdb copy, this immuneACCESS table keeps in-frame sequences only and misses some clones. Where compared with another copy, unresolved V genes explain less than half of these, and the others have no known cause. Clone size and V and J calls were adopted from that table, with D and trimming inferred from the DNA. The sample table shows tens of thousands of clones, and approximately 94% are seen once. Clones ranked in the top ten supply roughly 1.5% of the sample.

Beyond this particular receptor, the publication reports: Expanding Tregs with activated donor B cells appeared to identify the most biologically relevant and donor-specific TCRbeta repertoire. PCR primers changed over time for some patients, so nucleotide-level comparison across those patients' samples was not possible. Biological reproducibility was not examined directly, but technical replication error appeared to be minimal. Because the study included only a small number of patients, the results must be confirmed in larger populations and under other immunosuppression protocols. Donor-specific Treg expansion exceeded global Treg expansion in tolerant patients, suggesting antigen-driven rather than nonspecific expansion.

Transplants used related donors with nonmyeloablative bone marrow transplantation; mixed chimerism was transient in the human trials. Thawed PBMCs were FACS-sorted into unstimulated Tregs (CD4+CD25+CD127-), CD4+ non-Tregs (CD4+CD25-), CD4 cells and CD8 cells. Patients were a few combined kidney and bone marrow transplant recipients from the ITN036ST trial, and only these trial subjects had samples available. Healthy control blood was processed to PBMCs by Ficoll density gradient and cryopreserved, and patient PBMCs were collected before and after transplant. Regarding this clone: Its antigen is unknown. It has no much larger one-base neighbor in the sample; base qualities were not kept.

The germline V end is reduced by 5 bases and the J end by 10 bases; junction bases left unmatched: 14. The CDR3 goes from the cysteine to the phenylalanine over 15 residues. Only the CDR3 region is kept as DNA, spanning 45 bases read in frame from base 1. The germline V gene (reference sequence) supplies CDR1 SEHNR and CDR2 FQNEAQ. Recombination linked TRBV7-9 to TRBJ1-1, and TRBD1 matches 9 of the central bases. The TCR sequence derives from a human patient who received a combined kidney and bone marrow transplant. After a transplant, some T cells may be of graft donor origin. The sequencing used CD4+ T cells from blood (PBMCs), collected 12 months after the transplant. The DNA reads TGTGCCAGCAGCCCCCGTCCCAGGACAGGGGATTCAGCTTTCTTT. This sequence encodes CASSPRPRTGDSAFF.